These 16 T cell receptor beta chains were sequenced from one sample in a study of cytomegalovirus exposure and HLA in healthy donors. Here immunoSEQ multiplex PCR was the method, and the copy in TCRdb shows in-frame clones only, minus some. The data show 80,000 or so clones, about 95% seen once. Sequenced sample: PBMCs. The receptors shown here come from a young woman in good health and CMV-seronegative.

This chain links TRBV9 with TRBJ2-7, with D possibly matching TRBD1 (8 bases). V was clipped by 3 bases and J by 0 bases, with 16 bases between them. CDR3 length equals 16 residues. Germline loops: CDR1 SGDLS, CDR2 YYNGEE. CDR3: CASSAHRGGSSYEQYF. CDR3 bases: TGTGCCAGCAGCGCGCACAGGGGGGGAAGCTCCTACGAGCAGTACTTC.

The chain uses TRBV2 and TRBJ1-3; TRBD1 matches at 8 bases. The CDR3 has 16 residues. The junction had 5 bases not matched to a gene; V was cut back by 2 bases and J by 2 bases. Germline CDR1 is SNHLY and CDR2 is FYNNEI. The CDR3 here is CASSESLRGPGNTIYF. The CDR3, as DNA: TGTGCCAGCAGTGAAAGTCTCAGGGGGCCTGGAAACACCATATATTTT. Supplemented by reference TRBV2 and TRBJ1-3, the full variable domain reads EPEVTQTPSHQVTQMGQEVILRCVPISNHLYFYWYRQILGQKVEFLVSFYNNEISEKSEIFDDQFSVERPDGSNFTLKIRSTKLEDSAMYFCASSESLRGPGNTIYFGEGSWLTVV.

The genes are TRBV4-1 and TRBJ1-4; no firm D call. This CDR3 is 14 amino acids long. CDR1 and CDR2 from the germline V gene are MGHRA and YSYEKL. Trimming pared 5 bases from V and 7 bases from J, leaving 14 bases between. The DNA of the CDR3 is TGCGCCAGCAGCTCCACGTTTGGGAGTGAAAAACTGTTTTTT. This sequence encodes CASSSTFGSEKLFF.

This chain joins TRBV5-4 and TRBJ1-1; no clear D gene. V shed 0 bases and J shed 7 bases, with 7 bases lying between them. The CDR3 loop spans 12 amino acids. Germline-derived CDR1 and CDR2 are SGHNT and YYREEE (reference sequence). The CDR3 here is CASSLGSGEAFF. In nucleotides, the CDR3 is TGTGCCAGCAGCTTGGGCTCGGGTGAAGCTTTCTTT.

CDR3 residues: CASSLPGTDTQYF. The CDR3 DNA follows: TGTGCCAGCTCACTACCCGGCACAGATACGCAGTATTTT. The chain is built from TRBV18 and TRBJ2-3; no definite D call. The V gene's germline CDR1 is KGHSH and CDR2 LQKENI. The CDR3 has 13 amino acids. Deletions cut 4 bases from V and 1 base from J, with 6 bases between. The full variable domain, in which reference TRBV18 and TRBJ2-3 provide the parts outside the CDR3, is NAGVMQNPRHLVRRRGQEARLRCSPMKGHSHVYWYRQLPEEGLKFMVYLQKENIIDESGMPKERFSAEFPKEGPSILRIQQVVRGDSAAYFCASSLPGTDTQYFGPGTRLTVL.

CDR3 DNA sequence: TGTGCCAGCAGCTACAGGGAGACCCAGTACTTC. It codes for CASSYRETQYF. This chain connects TRBV5-6 to TRBJ2-5, with D maybe TRBD1 (5 bases). With 3 bases removed from V and 5 bases from J, the gap between germline ends came to 5 bases. This CDR3 has 11 residues. The germline V gene encodes CDR1 SGHDT and CDR2 YYEEEE. The whole variable domain, remainder taken from reference TRBV5-6 and TRBJ2-5, is DAGVTQSPTHLIKTRGQQVTLRCSPKSGHDTVSWYQQALGQGPQFIFQYYEEEERQRGNFPDRFSGHQFPNYSSELNVNALLLGDSALYLCASSYRETQYFGPGTRLLVL.

The V call is TRBV9, the J call TRBJ2-1, with a weak D call TRBD1 (5 bases). V was trimmed by 6 bases and J by 2 bases, leaving 9 bases between them. Germline V gene lookup returns CDR1 SGDLS and CDR2 YYNGEE. The CDR3 contains 13 residues. In DNA, the CDR3 is TGTGCCAGCAAGGGGCCAGCCTACAATGAGCAGTTCTTC. Its translation: CASKGPAYNEQFF.

This clone came up once. This rearrangement joins TRBV2 to TRBJ1-2, with D possibly TRBD1 on 5 matching bases. CDR1 and CDR2 from the germline V gene are SNHLY and FYNNEI. This CDR3 is built from 13 residues. Trimming left V 6 bases short and J 2 bases short, with 10 bases between. The CDR3 sequence: CASRWDLNYGYTF. The CDR3 DNA sequence: TGTGCCAGCAGATGGGACTTAAACTATGGCTACACCTTC.

V is TRBV2 and J is TRBJ1-2, with 11 bases aligning to TRBD1. Germline CDR1 is SNHLY and CDR2 is FYNNEI. V was pared by 8 bases and J by 8 bases, with 7 bases of the junction left unmatched. This CDR3 region has 13 residues. The CDR3 DNA is TGTGCCAGCCTAGGACAGGGGGCCTCCGGCTACACCTTC. Protein product: CASLGQGASGYTF. Supplemented by reference TRBV2 and TRBJ1-2, the full variable domain reads EPEVTQTPSHQVTQMGQEVILRCVPISNHLYFYWYRQILGQKVEFLVSFYNNEISEKSEIFDDQFSVERPDGSNFTLKIRSTKLEDSAMYFCASLGQGASGYTFGSGTRLTVV.

CDR3 DNA sequence: TGTGCCAGCAGCTTAGGGGGGAGGGTGGAGACCCAGTACTTC. This gives the protein CASSLGGRVETQYF. This rearrangement joins TRBV7-2 to TRBJ2-5; TRBD2 matches at 7 bases. The V gene end was trimmed by 1 base and the J gene end by 5 bases; junction bases not matched to a gene: 4. Germline V lookup: CDR1 SGHTA, CDR2 FQGNSA. The CDR3 length is 14 residues.

V gene TRBV29-1 combines with J gene TRBJ1-3, with 7 bases lining up with TRBD1. Germline CDR1 is SQVTM and CDR2 is ANQGSEA. The CDR3 has 15 amino acids. The V and J ends lost 4 bases and 0 bases, in that order; junction bases with no gene match: 6. CDR3 in DNA: TGCAGCGTTGCGACAGGGTCTAGCTCTGGAAACACCATATATTTT. Protein: CSVATGSSSGNTIYF.

The chain is built from TRBV19 and TRBJ2-1; D is perhaps TRBD2 (7 bases). Per the germline V gene, CDR1 is LNHDA and CDR2 is SQIVND (reference sequence). Trimming cost V 4 bases and J 3 bases, with 10 bases left between them. The CDR3 loop spans 14 amino acids. In DNA form, the CDR3 reads TGTGCCAGTAGTAAGGGGGGGGACTACAATGAGCAGTTCTTC. It yields the protein CASSKGGDYNEQFF.

V and J are TRBV4-3 and TRBJ2-5, with 14 bases identical to TRBD2. The CDR3 length is 17 residues. The germline gives CDR1 LGHNA, CDR2 YSLEER. The trim removed 1 base at V and 4 bases at J, leaving 5 bases unmatched. Here the CDR3 reads CASSQAPGLAGGETQYF. CDR3 DNA sequence: TGCGCCAGCAGCCAAGCCCCAGGACTAGCGGGAGGAGAGACCCAGTACTTC.

The V call is TRBV9, the J call TRBJ2-1, with 9 positions matching TRBD2. The CDR3 is 16 amino acids. J gave up 4 bases and V 6 bases, and 11 bases lay outside the gene matches. The germline V gene has CDR1 SGDLS and CDR2 YYNGEE. The CDR3 loop is CASTPYSGGPYNEQFF. As DNA, the CDR3 is TGTGCCAGCACACCATATAGCGGGGGACCTTACAATGAGCAGTTCTTC. Full variable domain (missing parts from reference TRBV9 and TRBJ2-1): DSGVTQTPKHLITATGQRVTLRCSPRSGDLSVYWYQQSLDQGLQFLIQYYNGEERAKGNILERFSAQQFPDLHSELNLSSLELGDSALYFCASTPYSGGPYNEQFFGPGTRLTVL.

The chain uses TRBV6-4 and TRBJ2-5; 8 bases are shared with TRBD2. Germline trimming cut 7 bases from V and 5 bases from J; bases unmatched to any gene: 6. The CDR3 totals 13 residues. The V gene's germline CDR1 is MRHNA and CDR2 SNTAGT. The CDR3 is CASKSGRDETQYF. The CDR3 bases are TGTGCCAGCAAGAGCGGGAGAGATGAGACCCAGTACTTC.

The chain combines TRBV7-6 with TRBJ2-5; possible D gene TRBD1, 6 bases. The germline CDR1 and CDR2 sequences are SGHVS and FNYEAQ. The length of the CDR3 is 14 residues. Trimming left V 5 bases short and J 6 bases short, with 16 bases between. CDR3 sequence reads: CASSPSVQGKTQYF. The CDR3, as DNA: TGTGCCAGCAGCCCATCAGTCCAGGGGAAGACCCAGTACTTC.